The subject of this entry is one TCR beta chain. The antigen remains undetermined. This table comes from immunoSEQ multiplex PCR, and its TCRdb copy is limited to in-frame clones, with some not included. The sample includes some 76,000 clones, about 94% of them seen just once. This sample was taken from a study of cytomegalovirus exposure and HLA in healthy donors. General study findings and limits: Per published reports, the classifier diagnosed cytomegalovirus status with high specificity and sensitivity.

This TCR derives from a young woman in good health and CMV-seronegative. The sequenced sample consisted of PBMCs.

CDR3 sequence: CASSLLGGEQYF. The CDR3, as DNA: TGTGCCAGCAGTTTACTGGGGGGCGAGCAGTACTTC. The rearrangement joins TRBV27 to TRBJ2-7, with TRBD2 as a possible D gene (6 bases). With 2 bases removed from V and 6 bases from J, the gap between germline ends came to 8 bases. Germline V lookup: CDR1 MNHEY, CDR2 SMNVEV (reference sequence). The CDR3 loop spans 12 amino acids.